This T cell receptor beta chain was recovered during a study of blood T cells in healthy people across ages. The V gene lost 7 bases and the J gene lost 2 bases, with 10 bases spanning the gap. From germline, CDR1 is SGHTA and CDR2 FQGTGA. The length of the CDR3 is 13 residues. Primed by a sample-barcoded 5' primer and a J-beta primer mix, a second PCR proceeded for 7 to 11 cycles. TCRdb passed the 5' RACE reads through MiXCR, listing each CDR3 protein once. This table holds 1.5 million to 1.8 million distinct CDR3 sequences, approximately 39% found once. The rearrangement links TRBV7-3 to TRBJ2-3, with D hard to call. The source of this sequence is a woman under 30 in good health. Sequencing input: blood. The CDR3 DNA follows: TGTGCCAGCAACCGTACATTCACAGATACGCAGTATTTT. Amino acid sequence: CASNRTFTDTQYF. The whole variable domain, remainder taken from reference TRBV7-3 and TRBJ2-3, is GAGVSQTPSNKVTEKGKYVELRCDPISGHTALYWYRQSLGQGPEFLIYFQGTGAADDSGLPNDRFFAVRPEGSVSTLKIQRTERGDSAVYLCASNRTFTDTQYFGPGTRLTVL.